This T cell receptor beta chain was retrieved from a study of brain T cells in children with intractable seizures. Overall study results and limits: Pre- and post-surgery blood differed in depth, so pre-surgery absences may be undersampling. HCMV serostatus was not known, and viral specificity came from CDR3 similarity only.

For this clone: Antigen unknown.

Pre-surgery treatment included at least one anti-epileptic drug. Profiling relied on immunoSEQ multiplex PCR, and the TCRdb table lists in-frame clones only, not all of them. The sample has about 80,000 clones; under 95% are singletons. The germline V and J ends were trimmed by 4 bases and 6 bases, with 4 bases remaining between them. Germline CDR1 and CDR2: LGHDT and YNNKEL (reference sequence). The CDR3 is 12 amino acids. This receptor was obtained from a girl aged 2-10 years with Rasmussen encephalitis and intractable seizures. This specimen consisted of peripheral blood, obtained at surgery. This chain connects TRBV3-1 (or the pseudogene TRBV3-2) to TRBJ1-6, with unresolved D. The CDR3 bases are TGTGCCAGCAGCCCCTCTAATTCACCCCTCCACTTT. Its protein product is CASSPSNSPLHF.